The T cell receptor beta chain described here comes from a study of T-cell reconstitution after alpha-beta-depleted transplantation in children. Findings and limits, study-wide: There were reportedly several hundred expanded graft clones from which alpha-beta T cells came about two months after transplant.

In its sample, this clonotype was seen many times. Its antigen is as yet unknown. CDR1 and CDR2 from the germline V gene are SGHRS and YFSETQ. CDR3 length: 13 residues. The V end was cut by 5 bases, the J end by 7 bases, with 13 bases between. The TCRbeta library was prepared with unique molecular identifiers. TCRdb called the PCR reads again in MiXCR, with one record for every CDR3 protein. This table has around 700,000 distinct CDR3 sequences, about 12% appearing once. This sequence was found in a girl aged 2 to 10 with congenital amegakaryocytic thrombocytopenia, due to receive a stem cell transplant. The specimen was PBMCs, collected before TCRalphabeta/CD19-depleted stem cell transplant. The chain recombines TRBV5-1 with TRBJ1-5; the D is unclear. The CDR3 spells CASSSEVDQPQHF. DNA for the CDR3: TGCGCCAGCAGTTCGGAAGTAGACCAGCCCCAGCATTTT.